Listed below are T cell receptor beta chains from one sample, sequenced in a study of cytomegalovirus exposure and HLA in healthy donors. Assay: immunoSEQ multiplex PCR; the TCRdb copy retains only in-frame clones and omits some. Altogether 150,000 to 200,000 clones are present, about three quarters being singletons, with the ten largest covering about 4.3%. Sequenced input: PBMCs. The receptors come from a man between 18 and 29 years old in good health and CMV-seropositive. Each CDR3 is given with its conserved first and last residue. A D gene is named only where the DNA matches it firmly. The listing skips clone size in some rows; elsewhere it reads once, few, many or a size class.

clone_size cdr3_length j_call v_call d_call cdr3_nt cdr3_aa
few 15 TRBJ1-5 TRBV18 . TGTGCCAGCTCCCTAGCAGGTGGCGACAATCAGCCCCAGCATTTT CASSLAGGDNQPQHF
few 14 TRBJ2-6 TRBV7-9 . TGTGCCAGCAGCTTATCGAGTGGGGCCAACGTCCTGACTTTC CASSLSSGANVLTF
. 16 TRBJ2-2 TRBV7-8 TRBD1 TGTGCCAGCAGCTTAGGTCTAACAGGGGGAACCGGGGAGCTGTTTTTT CASSLGLTGGTGELFF
. 14 TRBJ1-6 TRBV16 . TGTGCCAGCAGCCAATCACAGGCCCTGCGGACCCTCCACTTT CASSQSQALRTLHF
. 18 TRBJ2-1 TRBV5-4 TRBD2 TGTGCCAGCAGCCCGCGACTAGCGGGAGGGCTGCTATACTATGAGCAGTTCTTC CASSPRLAGGLLYYEQFF
. 15 TRBJ2-1 TRBV7-2 TRBD2 TGTGCCAGCAGCCTGAGGACTAGCGGGATCAATGAGCAGTTCTTC CASSLRTSGINEQFF
. 16 TRBJ2-2 TRBV9 TRBD2 TGTGCCAGCAGCGTAGGCGGGGGGGACGGCACCGGGGAGCTGTTTTTT CASSVGGGDGTGELFF
once 13 TRBJ1-2 TRBV5-4 . TGTGCCAGCAGCTTGAACAGGGATGGTGGCTACACCTTC CASSLNRDGGYTF
. 12 TRBJ1-2 TRBV6-5 . TGTGCCAGCAGTTATCAGGGGAATGGCTACACCTTC CASSYQGNGYTF
. 16 TRBJ2-1 TRBV5-1 TRBD2 TGCGCCAGCAGCGAACCGCCTAGCGGGAGTCGGGACGAGCAGTTCTTC CASSEPPSGSRDEQFF
. 14 TRBJ1-3 TRBV28 . TGTGCCAGCAGCACGGGAGGCCTCGGAAACACCATATATTTT CASSTGGLGNTIYF
few 12 TRBJ2-5 TRBV30 . TGTGCCTGGTCGACATACCAAGAGACCCAGTACTTC CAWSTYQETQYF
. 14 TRBJ1-1 TRBV4-1 . TGCGCCAGCAGCGCCCCCCTCAGGAACACTGAAGCTTTCTTT CASSAPLRNTEAFF
. 13 TRBJ1-5 TRBV7-2 . TGTGCCAGCAGCTCAGGGATCAATCAGCCCCAGCATTTT CASSSGINQPQHF
. 14 TRBJ1-1 TRBV4-1 . TGCGCCAGCAGCGACTCAGGGTCGGGCACTGAAGCTTTCTTT CASSDSGSGTEAFF
. 15 TRBJ2-2 TRBV9 TRBD1 TGTGCCAGCAGCGACCGACAGGGAGTCACCGGGGAGCTGTTTTTT CASSDRQGVTGELFF
few 14 TRBJ1-5 TRBV5-8 . TGTGCCAGCAGCCGTCGACAGGACAATCAGCCCCAGCATTTT CASSRRQDNQPQHF
once 14 TRBJ2-1 TRBV2 . TGTGCCAGCCAGGGGAGCGGGGTCTACAATGAGCAGTTCTTC CASQGSGVYNEQFF
few 13 TRBJ2-4 TRBV28 . TGTGCCAGCAGTCACAGGGTAGGGGACATTCAGTACTTC CASSHRVGDIQYF
few 16 TRBJ2-2 TRBV6-5 TRBD1 TGTGCCAGCAGTTACGTTGGGACAGGGGGCACCGGGGAGCTGTTTTTT CASSYVGTGGTGELFF
. 17 TRBJ2-2 TRBV30 TRBD2 TGTGCCTGGAGTAAAAGGGGGACTAGCGGGACCACCGGGGAGCTGTTTTTT CAWSKRGTSGTTGELFF
. 14 TRBJ2-1 TRBV5-1 . TGCGCCAGCAGCTTGCTGAACCGAGGCGATGAGCAGTTCTTC CASSLLNRGDEQFF
. 14 TRBJ1-4 TRBV19 . TGTGCCAGTAGCTCACGGGTACCTAATGAAAAACTGTTTTTT CASSSRVPNEKLFF
. 14 TRBJ1-1 TRBV19 . TGTGCCAGTACCCAACTCCCGGGGGACACTGAAGCTTTCTTT CASTQLPGDTEAFF
. 13 TRBJ1-2 TRBV28 . TGTGCCAGCACCTCCCCGCAGGGTCATGGCTACACCTTC CASTSPQGHGYTF
few 14 TRBJ1-3 TRBV30 . TGTGCCTGGAGTGTAGGGGGTGCTGGAAACACCATATATTTT CAWSVGGAGNTIYF
few 14 TRBJ1-2 TRBV6-1 TRBD1 TGTGCCAGCAGGAGGACAGGACTCAACTATGGCTACACCTTC CASRRTGLNYGYTF
. 14 TRBJ2-1 TRBV19 TRBD2 TGTGCCAGTAGTAATCCAGGGCTAGCGGATGAGCAGTTCTTC CASSNPGLADEQFF
. 12 TRBJ2-2 TRBV29-1 . TGCAGCGCCCCGAAGGGGACCGGGGAGCTGTTTTTT CSAPKGTGELFF
. 14 TRBJ1-2 TRBV30 . TGTGCCTGGATTCCGGGGGGCGGCCACTATGGCTACACCTTC CAWIPGGGHYGYTF
. 13 TRBJ1-4 TRBV10-3 . TGTGCCATCAGTGCCATCTCAGGGGAAAAACTGTTTTTT CAISAISGEKLFF
. 16 TRBJ1-1 TRBV5-1 TRBD1 TGCGCCAGCAGCATAGGGGACAGGGGGGCGAACACTGAAGCTTTCTTT CASSIGDRGANTEAFF
. 16 TRBJ1-2 TRBV5-1 TRBD1 TGCGCCAGCAGCCCGGGGACAGCCTCTCTTAACTATGGCTACACCTTC CASSPGTASLNYGYTF
. 15 TRBJ2-3 TRBV7-3 TRBD1 TGTGCCAGCAGCGTACAGGGGAGCAACACAGATACGCAGTATTTT CASSVQGSNTDTQYF
. 11 TRBJ2-5 TRBV7-2 . TGTGCCAGCAGCACCCCCGGGACCCAGTACTTC CASSTPGTQYF
. 16 TRBJ2-3 TRBV30 . TGTGCCTGGAGTGTAAGAGGGGGGGCTGGGACAGATACGCAGTATTTT CAWSVRGGAGTDTQYF
few 15 TRBJ2-3 TRBV5-1 . TGCGCCAGCAGCTTGGTCGTGCAGAGCACAGATACGCAGTATTTT CASSLVVQSTDTQYF
. 13 TRBJ2-4 TRBV6-1 . TGTGCCAGCAGCGAAGGGCCCCCGAACATTCAGTACTTC CASSEGPPNIQYF
. 14 TRBJ1-2 TRBV7-3 . TGTGCCAGCAGCTTAGACGGTCGGGAGAAGGGCTACACCTTC CASSLDGREKGYTF
. 13 TRBJ1-6 TRBV30 . TGTGCCTGGACGGGACTTTCCCCTTCACCCCTCCACTTT CAWTGLSPSPLHF
. 15 TRBJ2-6 TRBV29-1 . TGCAGCGTTTCCCCGCGAGGGCCTGGGGCCAACGTCCTGACTTTC CSVSPRGPGANVLTF
. 15 TRBJ2-3 TRBV5-6 TRBD1 TGTGCCAGCAGCTCGAGGGGGCTCCTCACAGATACGCAGTATTTT CASSSRGLLTDTQYF
. 16 TRBJ1-1 TRBV5-1 TRBD1 TGCGCCAGCAGCAAAACAGGGGGCGGTATGAACACTGAAGCTTTCTTT CASSKTGGGMNTEAFF
. 14 TRBJ1-6 TRBV15 . TGTGCCACCAGCCCCCAGCGGGGAAATTCACCCCTCCACTTT CATSPQRGNSPLHF
few 16 TRBJ1-5 TRBV27 TRBD1 TGTGCCAGCAGTTTGCGGCTGACAGGGAGCAATCAGCCCCAGCATTTT CASSLRLTGSNQPQHF
. 11 TRBJ2-1 TRBV29-1 . TGCAGCGTTGAGGGAGGCAATGAGCAGTTCTTC CSVEGGNEQFF
. 16 TRBJ1-5 TRBV28 TRBD1 TGTGCCAGCAGTTTTTTTCAGGGGGCAGGCAATCAGCCCCAGCATTTT CASSFFQGAGNQPQHF
few 16 TRBJ1-1 TRBV6-1 . TGTGCCAGCAGTGAAGCCCCCGGCGGGACGAACACTGAAGCTTTCTTT CASSEAPGGTNTEAFF
few 15 TRBJ2-5 TRBV19 TRBD1 TGTGCCAGTAGTATCATGGGACAGGGGCAAGAGACCCAGTACTTC CASSIMGQGQETQYF
. 15 TRBJ1-4 TRBV7-8 TRBD1 TGTGCCAGCAGCTCAACCGGGACAGTCGGTGAAAAACTGTTTTTT CASSSTGTVGEKLFF
. 13 TRBJ2-2 TRBV4-1 . TGCGCCAGCAGCCAAGGTGTCAGCGGGGAGCTGTTTTTT CASSQGVSGELFF
. 16 TRBJ2-1 TRBV28 TRBD1 TGTGCCAGCAGTTTTTCCCAGGGGGCAGGGTCGAATGAGCAGTTCTTC CASSFSQGAGSNEQFF
. 14 TRBJ1-2 TRBV5-6 TRBD1 TGTGCCAGCAGCCAACAGGGGTGGAACTATGGCTACACCTTC CASSQQGWNYGYTF
. 16 TRBJ1-4 TRBV7-7 . TGTGCTAGCAGCTCTGGGACACCGACAACTAATGAAAAACTGTTTTTT CASSSGTPTTNEKLFF
. 13 TRBJ1-1 TRBV28 TRBD1 TGTGCCAGCAGGGACAGGGTTTTAGCTGAAGCTTTCTTT CASRDRVLAEAFF
. 14 TRBJ1-3 TRBV6-1 . TGTGCCAGCACTGCAGGTTCCTCTGGAAACACCATATATTTT CASTAGSSGNTIYF
few 14 TRBJ1-1 TRBV2 . TGTGCCAGCAGTGCTGGAGCAGGGAGGACTGAAGCTTTCTTT CASSAGAGRTEAFF
. 17 TRBJ2-4 TRBV5-6 TRBD2 TGTGCCAGCAGCCGCCTCCCTAGCGGGGGGTCGAAAAGCATTCAGTACTTC CASSRLPSGGSKSIQYF
. 14 TRBJ1-2 TRBV19 TRBD1 TGTGCCAGTAGGCACAGGGGAGGAAACTATGGCTACACCTTC CASRHRGGNYGYTF
. 15 TRBJ1-2 TRBV6-5 . TGTGCCAGCAGACCTTCTTCGGACAGAAACTATGGCTACACCTTC CASRPSSDRNYGYTF